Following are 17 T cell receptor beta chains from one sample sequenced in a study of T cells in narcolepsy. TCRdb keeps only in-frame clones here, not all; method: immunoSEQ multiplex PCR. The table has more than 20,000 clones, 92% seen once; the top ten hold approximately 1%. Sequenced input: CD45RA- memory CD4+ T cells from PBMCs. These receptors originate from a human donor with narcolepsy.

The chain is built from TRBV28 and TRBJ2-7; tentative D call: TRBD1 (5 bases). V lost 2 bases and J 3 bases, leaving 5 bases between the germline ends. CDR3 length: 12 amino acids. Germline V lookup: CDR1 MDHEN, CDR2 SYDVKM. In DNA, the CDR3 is TGTGCCAGCAGTTTACAGGGCTACGAGCAGTACTTC. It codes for CASSLQGYEQYF.

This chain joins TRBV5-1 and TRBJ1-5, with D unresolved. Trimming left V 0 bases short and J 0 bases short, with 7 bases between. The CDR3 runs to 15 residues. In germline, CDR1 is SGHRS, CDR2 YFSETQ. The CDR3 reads CASSLVSGSNQPQHF. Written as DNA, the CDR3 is TGCGCCAGCAGCTTGGTCAGTGGTAGCAATCAGCCCCAGCATTTT.

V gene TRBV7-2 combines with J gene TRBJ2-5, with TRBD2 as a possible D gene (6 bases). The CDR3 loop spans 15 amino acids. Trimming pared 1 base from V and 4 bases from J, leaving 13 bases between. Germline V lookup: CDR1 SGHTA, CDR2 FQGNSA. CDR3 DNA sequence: TGTGCCAGCAGCTTAGTACTAGCCCGAGGAGAGACCCAGTACTTC. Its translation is CASSLVLARGETQYF.

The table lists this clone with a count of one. In DNA form, the CDR3 reads TGTGCCACCAGCAGAGGGCTAGCGGGTGGCGAGCAGTACTTC. It codes for CATSRGLAGGEQYF. The V call is TRBV15, the J call TRBJ2-7, with 8 bases identical to TRBD2. This CDR3 contains 14 residues. The junction had 5 bases not matched to a gene; V was cut back by 1 base and J by 6 bases. CDR1 and CDR2 (germline): LNHNV, YYDKDF (reference sequence).

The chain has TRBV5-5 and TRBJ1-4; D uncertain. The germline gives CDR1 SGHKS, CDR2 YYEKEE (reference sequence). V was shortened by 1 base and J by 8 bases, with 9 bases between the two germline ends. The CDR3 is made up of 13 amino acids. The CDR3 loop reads CASSLNGEEKLFF. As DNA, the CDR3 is TGTGCCAGCAGCTTGAATGGAGAAGAAAAACTGTTTTTT. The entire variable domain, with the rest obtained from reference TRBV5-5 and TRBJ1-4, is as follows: DAGVTQSPTHLIKTRGQQVTLRCSPISGHKSVSWYQQVLGQGPQFIFQYYEKEERGRGNFPDRFSARQFPNYSSELNVNALLLGDSALYLCASSLNGEEKLFFGSGTQLSVL.

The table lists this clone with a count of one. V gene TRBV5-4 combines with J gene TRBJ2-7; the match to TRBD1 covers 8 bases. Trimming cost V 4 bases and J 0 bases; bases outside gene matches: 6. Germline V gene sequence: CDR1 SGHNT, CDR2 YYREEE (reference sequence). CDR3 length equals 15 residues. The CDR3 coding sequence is TGTGCCAGCAGCCTGGACAGGGAGTACTCCTACGAGCAGTACTTC. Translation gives CASSLDREYSYEQYF.

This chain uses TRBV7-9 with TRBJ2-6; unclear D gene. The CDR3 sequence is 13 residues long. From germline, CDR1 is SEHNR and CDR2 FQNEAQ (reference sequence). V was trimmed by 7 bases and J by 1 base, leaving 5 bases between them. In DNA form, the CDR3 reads TGTGCCAGCACCTCTTCTGGGGCCAACGTCCTGACTTTC. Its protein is CASTSSGANVLTF.

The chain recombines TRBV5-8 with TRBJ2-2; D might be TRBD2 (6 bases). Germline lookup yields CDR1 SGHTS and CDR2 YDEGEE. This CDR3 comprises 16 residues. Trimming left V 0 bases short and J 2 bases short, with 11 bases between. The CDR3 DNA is TGTGCCAGCAGCTTGGGGACTACAACCAACACCGGGGAGCTGTTTTTT. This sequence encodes CASSLGTTTNTGELFF.

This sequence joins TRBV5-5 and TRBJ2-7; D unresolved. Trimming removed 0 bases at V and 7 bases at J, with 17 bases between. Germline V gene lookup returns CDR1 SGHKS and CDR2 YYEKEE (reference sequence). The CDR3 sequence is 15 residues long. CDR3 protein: CASSLDWTYTPEQYF. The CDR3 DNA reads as TGTGCCAGCAGCTTGGATTGGACCTATACTCCAGAGCAGTACTTC.

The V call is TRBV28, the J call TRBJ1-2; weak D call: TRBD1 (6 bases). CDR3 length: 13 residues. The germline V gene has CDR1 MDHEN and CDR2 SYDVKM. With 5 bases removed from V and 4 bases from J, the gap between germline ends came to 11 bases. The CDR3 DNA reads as TGTGCCAGCAGTCCAGGGACAAGCTATGGCTACACCTTC. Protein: CASSPGTSYGYTF.

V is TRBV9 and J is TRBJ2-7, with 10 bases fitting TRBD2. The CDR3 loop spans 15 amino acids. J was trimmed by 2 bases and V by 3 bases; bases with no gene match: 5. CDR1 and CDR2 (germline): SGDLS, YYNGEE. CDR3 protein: CASSGSGRTTYEQYF. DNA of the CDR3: TGTGCCAGCAGCGGTAGCGGGAGGACTACCTACGAGCAGTACTTC. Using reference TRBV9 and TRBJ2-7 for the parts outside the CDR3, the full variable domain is DSGVTQTPKHLITATGQRVTLRCSPRSGDLSVYWYQQSLDQGLQFLIQYYNGEERAKGNILERFSAQQFPDLHSELNLSSLELGDSALYFCASSGSGRTTYEQYFGPGTRLTVT.

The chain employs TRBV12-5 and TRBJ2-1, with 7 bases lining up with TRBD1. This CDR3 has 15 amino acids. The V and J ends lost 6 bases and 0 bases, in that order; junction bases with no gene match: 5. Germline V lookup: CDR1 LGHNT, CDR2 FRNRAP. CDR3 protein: CASGTGQASYNEQFF. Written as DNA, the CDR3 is TGTGCTAGTGGCACCGGACAGGCCTCCTACAATGAGCAGTTCTTC.

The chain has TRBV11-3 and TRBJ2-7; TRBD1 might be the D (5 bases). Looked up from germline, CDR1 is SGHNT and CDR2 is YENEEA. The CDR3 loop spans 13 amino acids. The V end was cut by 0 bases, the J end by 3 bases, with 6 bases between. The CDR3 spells CASSLDDSYEQYF. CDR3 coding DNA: TGTGCCAGCAGCTTAGATGACAGCTACGAGCAGTACTTC.

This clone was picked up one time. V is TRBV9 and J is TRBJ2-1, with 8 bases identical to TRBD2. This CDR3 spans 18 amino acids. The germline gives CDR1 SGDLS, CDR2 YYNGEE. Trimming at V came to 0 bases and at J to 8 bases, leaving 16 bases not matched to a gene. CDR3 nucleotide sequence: TGTGCCAGCAGCGTAGGCTTGGGGAGCGGGAGTGTGTCTCATGAGCAGTTCTTC. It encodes CASSVGLGSGSVSHEQFF. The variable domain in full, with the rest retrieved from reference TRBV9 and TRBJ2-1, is DSGVTQTPKHLITATGQRVTLRCSPRSGDLSVYWYQQSLDQGLQFLIQYYNGEERAKGNILERFSAQQFPDLHSELNLSSLELGDSALYFCASSVGLGSGSVSHEQFFGPGTRLTVL.

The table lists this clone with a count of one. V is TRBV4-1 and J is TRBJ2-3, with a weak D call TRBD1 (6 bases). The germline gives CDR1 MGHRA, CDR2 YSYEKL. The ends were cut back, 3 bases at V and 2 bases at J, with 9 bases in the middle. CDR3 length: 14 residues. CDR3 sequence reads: CASSQGAFTDTQYF. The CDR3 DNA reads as TGCGCCAGCAGCCAGGGGGCGTTCACAGATACGCAGTATTTT.

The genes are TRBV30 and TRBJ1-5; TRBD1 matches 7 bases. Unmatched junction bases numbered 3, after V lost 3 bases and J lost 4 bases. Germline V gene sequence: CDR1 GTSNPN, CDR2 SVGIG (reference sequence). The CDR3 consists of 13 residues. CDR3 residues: CAWRRTGNQPQHF. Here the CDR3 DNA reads TGTGCCTGGAGGAGGACAGGAAATCAGCCCCAGCATTTT.

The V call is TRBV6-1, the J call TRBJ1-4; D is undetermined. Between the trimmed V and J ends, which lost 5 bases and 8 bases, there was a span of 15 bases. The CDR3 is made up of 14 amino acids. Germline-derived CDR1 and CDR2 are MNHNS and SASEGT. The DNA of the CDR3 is TGTGCCAGCAGTCCCAACTACGCCTGGGAAAAACTGTTTTTT. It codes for CASSPNYAWEKLFF.